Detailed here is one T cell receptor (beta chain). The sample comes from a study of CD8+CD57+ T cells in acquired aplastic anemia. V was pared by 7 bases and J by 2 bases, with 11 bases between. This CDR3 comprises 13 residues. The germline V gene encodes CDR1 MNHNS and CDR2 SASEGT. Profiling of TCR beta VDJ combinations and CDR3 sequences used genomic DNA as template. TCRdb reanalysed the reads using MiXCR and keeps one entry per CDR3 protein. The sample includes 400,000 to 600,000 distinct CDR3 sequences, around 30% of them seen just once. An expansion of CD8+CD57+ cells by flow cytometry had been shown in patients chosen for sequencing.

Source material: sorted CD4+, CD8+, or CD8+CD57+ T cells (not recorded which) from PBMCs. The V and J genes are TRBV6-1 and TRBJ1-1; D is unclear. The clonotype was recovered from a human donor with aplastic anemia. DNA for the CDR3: TGTGCCAGCACCGAACAAGGTAACACTGAAGCTTTCTTT. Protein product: CASTEQGNTEAFF.